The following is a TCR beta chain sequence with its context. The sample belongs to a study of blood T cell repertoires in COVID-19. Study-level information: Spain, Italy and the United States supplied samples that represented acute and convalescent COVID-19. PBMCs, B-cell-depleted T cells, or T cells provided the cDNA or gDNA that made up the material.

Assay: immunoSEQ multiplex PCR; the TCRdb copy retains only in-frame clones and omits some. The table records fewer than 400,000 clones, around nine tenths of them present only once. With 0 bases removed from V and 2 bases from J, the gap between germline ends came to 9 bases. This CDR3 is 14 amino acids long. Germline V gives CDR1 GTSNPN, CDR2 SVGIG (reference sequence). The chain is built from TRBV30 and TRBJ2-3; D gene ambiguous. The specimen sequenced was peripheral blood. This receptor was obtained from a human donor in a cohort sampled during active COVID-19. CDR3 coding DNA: TGTGCCTGGAGTGTAAGGCGGCTCACAGATACGCAGTATTTT. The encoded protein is CAWSVRRLTDTQYF.